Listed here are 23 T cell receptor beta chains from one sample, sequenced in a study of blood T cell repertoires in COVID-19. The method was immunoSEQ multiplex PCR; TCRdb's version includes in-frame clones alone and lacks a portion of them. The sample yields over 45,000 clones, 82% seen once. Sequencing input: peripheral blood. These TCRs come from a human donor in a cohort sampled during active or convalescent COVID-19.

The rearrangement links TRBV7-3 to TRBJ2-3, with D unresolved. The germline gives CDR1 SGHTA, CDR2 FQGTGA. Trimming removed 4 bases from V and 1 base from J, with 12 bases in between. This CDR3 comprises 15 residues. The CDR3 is CASSSPGTGTDTQYF. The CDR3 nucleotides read TGTGCCAGCAGCTCCCCCGGCACAGGCACAGATACGCAGTATTTT.

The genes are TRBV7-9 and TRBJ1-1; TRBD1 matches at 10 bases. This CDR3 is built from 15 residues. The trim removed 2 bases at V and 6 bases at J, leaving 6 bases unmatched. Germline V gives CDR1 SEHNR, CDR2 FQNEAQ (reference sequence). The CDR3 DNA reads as TGTGCCAGCAGCTTATCCCGGGACAGGGGATCTGAAGCTTTCTTT. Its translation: CASSLSRDRGSEAFF.

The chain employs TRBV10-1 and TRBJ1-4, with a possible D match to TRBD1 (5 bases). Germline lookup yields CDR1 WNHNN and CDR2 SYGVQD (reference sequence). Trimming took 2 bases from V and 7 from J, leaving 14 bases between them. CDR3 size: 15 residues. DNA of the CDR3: TGCGCCAGCAGTGAGGAGGAGGGCGGGGGTGAAAAACTGTTTTTT. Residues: CASSEEEGGGEKLFF.

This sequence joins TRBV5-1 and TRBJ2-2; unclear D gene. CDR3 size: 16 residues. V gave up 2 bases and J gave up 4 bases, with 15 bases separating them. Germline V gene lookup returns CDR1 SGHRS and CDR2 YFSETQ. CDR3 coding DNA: TGCGCCAGCAGCTTCACCCCCCCGGCAGGCACCGGGGAGCTGTTTTTT. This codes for CASSFTPPAGTGELFF.

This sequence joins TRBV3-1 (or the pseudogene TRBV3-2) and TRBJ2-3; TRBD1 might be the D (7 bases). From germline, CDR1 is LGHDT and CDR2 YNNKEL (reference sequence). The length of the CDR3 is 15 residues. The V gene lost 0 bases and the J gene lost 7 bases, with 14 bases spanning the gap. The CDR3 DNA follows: TGTGCCAGCAGCCAAGAGGTCCCAGGGGGGAATACGCAGTATTTT. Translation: CASSQEVPGGNTQYF.

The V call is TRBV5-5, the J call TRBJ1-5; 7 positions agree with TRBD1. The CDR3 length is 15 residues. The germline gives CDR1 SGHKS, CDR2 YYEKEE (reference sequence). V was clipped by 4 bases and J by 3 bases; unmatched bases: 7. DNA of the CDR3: TGTGCCAGCAGCAGGACAGGACAAATCAATCAGCCCCAGCATTTT. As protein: CASSRTGQINQPQHF.

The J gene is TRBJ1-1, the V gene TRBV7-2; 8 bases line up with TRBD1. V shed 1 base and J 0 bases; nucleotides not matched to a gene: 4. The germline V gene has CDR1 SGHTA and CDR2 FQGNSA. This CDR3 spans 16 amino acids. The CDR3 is CASSLGQGAVNTEAFF. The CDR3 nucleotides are TGTGCCAGCAGCTTAGGGCAGGGGGCTGTGAACACTGAAGCTTTCTTT. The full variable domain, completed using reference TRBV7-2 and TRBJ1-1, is GAGVSQSPSNKVTEKGKDVELRCDPISGHTALYWYRQSLGQGLEFLIYFQGNSAPDKSGLPSDRFSAERTGGSVSTLTIQRTQQEDSAVYLCASSLGQGAVNTEAFFGQGTRLTVV.

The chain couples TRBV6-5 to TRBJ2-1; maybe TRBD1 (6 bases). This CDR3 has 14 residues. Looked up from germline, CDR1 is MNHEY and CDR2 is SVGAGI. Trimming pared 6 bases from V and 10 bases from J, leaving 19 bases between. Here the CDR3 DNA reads TGTGCCAGCAGCCCCGGGACACAATCCTTGGAGCAGTTCTTC. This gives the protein CASSPGTQSLEQFF.

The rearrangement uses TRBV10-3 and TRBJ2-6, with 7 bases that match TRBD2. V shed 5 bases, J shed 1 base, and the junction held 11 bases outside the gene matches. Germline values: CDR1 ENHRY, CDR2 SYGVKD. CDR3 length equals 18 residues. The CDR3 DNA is TGTGCCATCAGTTACACGACCGGGACTAAATCTGGGGCCAACGTCCTGACTTTC. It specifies CAISYTTGTKSGANVLTF.

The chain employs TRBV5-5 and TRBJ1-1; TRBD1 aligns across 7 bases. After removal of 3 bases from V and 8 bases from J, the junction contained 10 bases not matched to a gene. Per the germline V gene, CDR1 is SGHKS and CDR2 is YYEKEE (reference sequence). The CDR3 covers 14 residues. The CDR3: CASSWGQSSLEAFF. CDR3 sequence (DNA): TGTGCCAGCAGCTGGGGACAGTCAAGTTTGGAAGCTTTCTTT.

The CDR3 region has the DNA TGTGCCATCAGTGGACAGCTTAACTATGGCTACACCTTC. This gives the protein CAISGQLNYGYTF. This chain joins TRBV10-3 and TRBJ1-2, with D possibly matching TRBD1 (5 bases). The V and J ends lost 4 bases and 1 base respectively, with 7 bases between them. Germline V gives CDR1 ENHRY, CDR2 SYGVKD. The CDR3 length is 13 residues.

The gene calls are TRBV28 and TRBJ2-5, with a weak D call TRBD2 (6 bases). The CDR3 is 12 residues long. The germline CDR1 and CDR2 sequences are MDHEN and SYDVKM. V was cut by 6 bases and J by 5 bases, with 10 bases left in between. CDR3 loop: CASRLGGETQYF. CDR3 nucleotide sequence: TGTGCCAGCAGGCTGGGGGGTGAGACCCAGTACTTC. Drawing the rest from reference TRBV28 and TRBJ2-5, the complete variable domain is DVKVTQSSRYLVKRTGEKVFLECVQDMDHENMFWYRQDPGLGLRLIYFSYDVKMKEKGDIPEGYSVSREKKERFSLILESASTNQTSMYLCASRLGGETQYFGPGTRLLVL.

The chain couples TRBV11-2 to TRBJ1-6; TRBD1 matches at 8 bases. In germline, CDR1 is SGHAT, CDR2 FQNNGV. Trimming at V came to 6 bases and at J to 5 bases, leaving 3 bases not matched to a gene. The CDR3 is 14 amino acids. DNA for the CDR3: TGTGCCAGCAGAGGACAGGGAAATAATTCACCCCTCCACTTT. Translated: CASRGQGNNSPLHF.

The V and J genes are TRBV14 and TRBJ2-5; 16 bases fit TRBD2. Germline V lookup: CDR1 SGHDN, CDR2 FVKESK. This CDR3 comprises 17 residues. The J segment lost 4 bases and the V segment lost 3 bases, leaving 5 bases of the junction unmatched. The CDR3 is CASSHGTSGGAGETQYF. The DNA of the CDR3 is TGTGCCAGCAGCCACGGGACTAGCGGGGGGGCCGGAGAGACCCAGTACTTC.

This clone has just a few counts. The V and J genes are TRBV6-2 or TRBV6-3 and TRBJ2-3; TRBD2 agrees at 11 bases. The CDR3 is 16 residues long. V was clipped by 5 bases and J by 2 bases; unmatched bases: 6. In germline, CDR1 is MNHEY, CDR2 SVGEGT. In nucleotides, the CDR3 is TGTGCCAGCAGTCCCAGACTAGCGGGGATCACAGATACGCAGTATTTT. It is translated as CASSPRLAGITDTQYF.

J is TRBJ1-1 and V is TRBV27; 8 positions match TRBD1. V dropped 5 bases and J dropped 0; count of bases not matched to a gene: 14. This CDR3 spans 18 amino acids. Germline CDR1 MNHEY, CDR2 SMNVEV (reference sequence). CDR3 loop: CASSPGQGRWEMNTEAFF. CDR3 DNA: TGTGCCAGCAGTCCTGGACAGGGCAGATGGGAGATGAACACTGAAGCTTTCTTT.

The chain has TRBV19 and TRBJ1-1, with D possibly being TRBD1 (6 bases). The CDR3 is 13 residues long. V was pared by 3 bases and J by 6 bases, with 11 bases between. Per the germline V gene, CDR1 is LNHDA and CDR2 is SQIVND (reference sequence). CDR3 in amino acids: CASSMGAGAEAFF. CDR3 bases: TGTGCCAGTAGTATGGGGGCAGGGGCTGAAGCTTTCTTT.

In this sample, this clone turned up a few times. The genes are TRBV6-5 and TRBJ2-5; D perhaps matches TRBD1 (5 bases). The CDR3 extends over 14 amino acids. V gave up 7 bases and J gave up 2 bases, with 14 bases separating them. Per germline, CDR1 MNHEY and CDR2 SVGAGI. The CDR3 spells CASTRPGRQETQYF. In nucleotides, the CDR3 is TGTGCCAGCACCCGCCCAGGGCGACAAGAGACCCAGTACTTC.

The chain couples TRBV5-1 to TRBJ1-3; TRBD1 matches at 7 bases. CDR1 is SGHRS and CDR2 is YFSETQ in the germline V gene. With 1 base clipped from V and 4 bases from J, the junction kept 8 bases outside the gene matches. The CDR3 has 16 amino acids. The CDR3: CASSLHRGLEGNTIYF. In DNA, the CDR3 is TGCGCCAGCAGCTTGCACAGGGGACTAGAGGGAAACACCATATATTTT.

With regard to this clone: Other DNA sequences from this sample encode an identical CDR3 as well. CDR3 coding DNA: TGTGCCAGCAGCGTAGCTACTAGCGGGGGATACAATGAGCAGTTCTTC. This sequence encodes CASSVATSGGYNEQFF. The chain combines TRBV9 with TRBJ2-1; TRBD2 aligns across 11 bases. The germline gives CDR1 SGDLS, CDR2 YYNGEE. Losses at the gene ends were 0 bases for V and 4 bases for J; bases not matched to a gene: 3. CDR3 size: 16 residues.

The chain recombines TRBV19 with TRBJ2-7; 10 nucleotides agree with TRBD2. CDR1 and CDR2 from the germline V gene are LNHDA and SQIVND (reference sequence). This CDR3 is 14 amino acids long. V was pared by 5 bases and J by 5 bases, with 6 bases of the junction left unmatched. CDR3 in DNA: TGTGCCAGTAGTGGGTTCGGGACTAGCGACGAGCAGTACTTC. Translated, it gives CASSGFGTSDEQYF.

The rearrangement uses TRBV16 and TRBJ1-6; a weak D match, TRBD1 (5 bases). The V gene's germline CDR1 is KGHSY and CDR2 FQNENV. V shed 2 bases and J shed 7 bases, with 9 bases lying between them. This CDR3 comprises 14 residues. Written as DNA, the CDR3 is TGTGCCAGCAGCCAACGAGACAGAAATTCACCCCTCCACTTT. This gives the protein CASSQRDRNSPLHF.

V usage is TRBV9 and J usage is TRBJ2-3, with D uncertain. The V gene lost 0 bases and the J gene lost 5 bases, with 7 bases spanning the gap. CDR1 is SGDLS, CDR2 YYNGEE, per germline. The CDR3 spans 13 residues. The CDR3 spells CASSVVSGDTQYF. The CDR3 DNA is TGTGCCAGCAGCGTAGTCTCGGGAGATACGCAGTATTTT.